What follows are 21 T cell receptor beta chains derived from one specimen sequenced in a study of PD-1 blockade in classical Hodgkin lymphoma (dated by TCRdb to about 2020). Libraries were constructed by the immunoSEQ multiplex PCR assay. As stored in TCRdb, this immuneACCESS dataset retains in-frame rearrangements with V and J assigned. A fraction of the clones does not appear; measured against another copy, unresolved V genes explain less than half of the discrepancy, and the remainder lacks a known reason. Counted in this sample were about 27,000 clones; around three quarters of them appeared once. The ten largest clones represent less than 2.5% of the sample. What this sample's time point label stands for: cycle 1 day 1 (C1D1), immediately before nivolumab initiation. Every trial patient had relapsed after autologous stem cell transplantation, and cohorts A, B and C differed in prior brentuximab vedotin exposure. Using a Miltenyi CD4+ T cell isolation kit, CD4+ T cells were purified from thawed PBMCs through magnetic negative selection.

The sample consisted of CD4+ T cells from blood, taken at baseline. The source of these receptors is a human donor with classical Hodgkin lymphoma.

The chain recombines TRBV2 with TRBJ1-1; the match to TRBD1 covers 11 bases. CDR1 SNHLY and CDR2 FYNNEI come from the germline V gene. With V trimmed by 8 bases and J by 3 bases, 14 bases remained unmatched. The length of the CDR3 is 17 residues. As DNA, the CDR3 is TGTGCCAGCGGGGACAGGGGGGTAGGGGCTAGATACACTGAAGCTTTCTTT. This codes for CASGDRGVGARYTEAFF.

The chain links TRBV10-3 to TRBJ1-2; no firm D call. Trimming removed 0 bases at V and 6 bases at J, with 11 bases between. The length of the CDR3 is 14 residues. From germline, CDR1 is ENHRY and CDR2 SYGVKD. This chain's CDR3 is CAISESGEGDGYTF. The CDR3 DNA reads as TGTGCCATCAGTGAGTCAGGAGAGGGTGATGGCTACACCTTC.

The chain links TRBV5-1 to TRBJ2-7, with 9 bases fitting TRBD2. The CDR3 loop spans 18 amino acids. CDR1 is SGHRS and CDR2 is YFSETQ in the germline V gene. Germline trimming cut 4 bases from V and 6 bases from J; bases unmatched to any gene: 20. CDR3 in DNA: TGCGCCAGCAGCGACCGGGACGGGACCTTAGCGGGGGAGCTCGAGCAGTACTTC. Translating it yields CASSDRDGTLAGELEQYF. The whole variable domain, filled in from reference TRBV5-1 and TRBJ2-7, reads KAGVTQTPRYLIKTRGQQVTLSCSPISGHRSVSWYQQTPGQGLQFLFEYFSETQRNKGNFPGRFSGRQFSNSRSEMNVSTLELGDSALYLCASSDRDGTLAGELEQYFGPGTRLTVT.

V and J are TRBV15 and TRBJ2-3; 13 bases match TRBD2. In germline, CDR1 is LNHNV, CDR2 YYDKDF (reference sequence). J was trimmed by 2 bases and V by 5 bases; bases with no gene match: 7. The CDR3 covers 17 residues. The CDR3 coding sequence is TGTGCCACCAGCCGAACTAGCGGGGGGGGATACACAGATACGCAGTATTTT. Translated: CATSRTSGGGYTDTQYF. Full variable domain (outside the CDR3, taken from reference TRBV15 and TRBJ2-3): DAMVIQNPRYQVTQFGKPVTLSCSQTLNHNVMYWYQQKSSQAPKLLFHYYDKDFNNEADTPDNFQSRRPNTSFCFLDIRSPGLGDTAMYLCATSRTSGGGYTDTQYFGPGTRLTVL.

Comments on this clone: Relative to the germline gene, one junction end is altered; a read error may explain this. CDR3 nucleotide sequence: TGCGCCAGCAGCTTACGGGGTAGGGGCGAGCAGTACTTC. Its protein is CASSLRGRGEQYF. The chain combines TRBV7-2 with TRBJ2-7, with D perhaps TRBD1 or TRBD2 (5 bases each). Germline CDR1 reads SGHTA; CDR2 reads FQGNSA. The CDR3 covers 13 residues. Variable domain in full (rest from reference TRBV7-2 and TRBJ2-7): GAGVSQSPSNKVTEKGKDVELRCDPISGHTALYWYRQSLGQGLEFLIYFQGNSAPDKSGLPSDRFSAERTGGSVSTLTIQRTQQEDSAVYLCASSLRGRGEQYFGPGTRLTVT.

This clone was seen only once. The genes are TRBV5-1 and TRBJ2-7; perhaps TRBD2 as D (6 bases). Germline loops: CDR1 SGHRS, CDR2 YFSETQ. V dropped 4 bases and J dropped 9 bases, with 14 bases sitting between them. The CDR3 runs 12 residues. CDR3 coding DNA: TGCGCCAGCAGCCCCCCGGGAGACCGGCAGTACTTC. Protein sequence: CASSPPGDRQYF.

This clone was counted a single time. This chain connects TRBV10-3 to TRBJ2-3, with TRBD1 matching over 10 bases. CDR3 length: 19 residues. Trimming at V came to 4 bases and at J to 0 bases, leaving 13 bases not matched to a gene. CDR1 is ENHRY and CDR2 is SYGVKD in the germline V gene. The CDR3 nucleotides are TGTGCCATCAGTGCTCCGGGACAGGGGAGGGTTACTAGCACAGATACGCAGTATTTT. Protein sequence: CAISAPGQGRVTSTDTQYF.

This chain joins TRBV11-1 and TRBJ2-3; 7 bases line up with TRBD1. V lost 6 bases, J lost 6 bases, and 15 bases stayed unmatched. Germline V gene lookup returns CDR1 SGHAT and CDR2 FQDESV (reference sequence). The CDR3 covers 16 residues. In nucleotides, the CDR3 is TGTGCCAGCAGTTCACGTACAGGGGACATTAGGGATACGCAGTATTTT. Protein product: CASSSRTGDIRDTQYF.

This chain links TRBV30 with TRBJ1-5; no clear D. Looked up from germline, CDR1 is GTSNPN and CDR2 is SVGIG (reference sequence). V lost 2 bases and J lost 6, with 14 bases in between. The CDR3 covers 14 residues. The CDR3 protein is CAWSHNRGTQPQHF. The DNA for the CDR3 is TGTGCCTGGAGTCATAATCGGGGAACTCAGCCCCAGCATTTT.

The V and J genes are TRBV27 and TRBJ1-4; 8 bases map to TRBD1. Germline CDR1 reads MNHEY; CDR2 reads SMNVEV (reference sequence). V lost 5 bases, J lost 8 bases, and 10 bases stayed unmatched. The CDR3 covers 15 residues. The CDR3 region is CASSTSGGWEEKLFF. CDR3 in DNA: TGTGCCAGCAGTACATCAGGGGGCTGGGAAGAAAAACTGTTTTTT.

V is TRBV7-2 and J is TRBJ1-2; possible D gene TRBD1, 5 bases. The germline CDR1 and CDR2 sequences are SGHTA and FQGNSA. Deletions cut 2 bases from V and 2 bases from J, with 12 bases between. This CDR3 has 15 amino acids. The CDR3 DNA is TGTGCCAGCAGCTTACAGGGACGGCAGAACTATGGCTACACCTTC. Protein sequence: CASSLQGRQNYGYTF.

The chain has TRBV28 and TRBJ1-1, with D perhaps matching TRBD1 (5 bases). V was shortened by 3 bases and J by 1 base, with 15 bases between the two germline ends. This CDR3 has 16 amino acids. CDR1 MDHEN and CDR2 SYDVKM come from the germline V gene. The DNA of the CDR3 is TGTGCCAGCAGTTTGTCTACAGGTTGGGGGAACACTGAAGCTTTCTTT. Translation gives CASSLSTGWGNTEAFF.

This clone showed up just a few times. The gene calls are TRBV11-3 and TRBJ2-1; D might be TRBD1 (6 bases). V was shortened by 5 bases and J by 1 base, with 18 bases between the two germline ends. The CDR3 loop spans 17 amino acids. Germline lookup yields CDR1 SGHNT and CDR2 YENEEA. CDR3 residues: CASSRTSTGKSYNEQFF. DNA for the CDR3: TGTGCCAGCAGCCGAACATCAACAGGGAAATCCTACAATGAGCAGTTCTTC. Full variable domain (rest looked up from reference TRBV11-3 and TRBJ2-1): EAGVVQSPRYKIIEKKQPVAFWCNPISGHNTLYWYLQNLGQGPELLIRYENEEAVDDSQLPKDRFSAERLKGVDSTLKIQPAELGDSAVYLCASSRTSTGKSYNEQFFGPGTRLTVL.

This clone has a single count. The chain uses TRBV28 and TRBJ2-1; possible D gene TRBD2, 5 bases. This CDR3 is built from 12 residues. The V end lost 5 bases, the J end lost 8 bases, and 10 bases lay between the germline ends. The V gene's germline CDR1 is MDHEN and CDR2 SYDVKM. The CDR3 coding sequence is TGTGCCAGCAGTCCAGGAGGCGATGAGCAGTTCTTC. It is translated as CASSPGGDEQFF. Combining the CDR3 with reference TRBV28 and TRBJ2-1 gives the whole variable domain DVKVTQSSRYLVKRTGEKVFLECVQDMDHENMFWYRQDPGLGLRLIYFSYDVKMKEKGDIPEGYSVSREKKERFSLILESASTNQTSMYLCASSPGGDEQFFGPGTRLTVL.

The rearrangement joins TRBV10-3 to TRBJ2-6; D remains unclear. Per germline, CDR1 ENHRY and CDR2 SYGVKD. This CDR3 is 14 amino acids long. V was shortened by 3 bases and J by 4 bases, with 7 bases between the two germline ends. The CDR3 here is CAISDTYGANVLTF. CDR3 bases: TGTGCCATCAGTGATACCTACGGGGCCAACGTCCTGACTTTC.

The chain recombines TRBV11-3 with TRBJ2-1; 8 bases match TRBD2. V was clipped by 5 bases and J by 4 bases; unmatched bases: 7. There are 15 residues in the CDR3. CDR1 and CDR2 (germline): SGHNT, YENEEA. The CDR3 sequence is CASSVSGGIYNEQFF. The CDR3 bases are TGTGCCAGCAGCGTGAGCGGGGGAATTTACAATGAGCAGTTCTTC. Complete variable domain (other parts from reference TRBV11-3 and TRBJ2-1): EAGVVQSPRYKIIEKKQPVAFWCNPISGHNTLYWYLQNLGQGPELLIRYENEEAVDDSQLPKDRFSAERLKGVDSTLKIQPAELGDSAVYLCASSVSGGIYNEQFFGPGTRLTVL.

This chain connects TRBV18 to TRBJ1-4; D remains unclear. V lost 2 bases, J lost 0 bases, and 4 bases lay in between. CDR3 length: 14 residues. Germline-derived CDR1 and CDR2 are KGHSH and LQKENI. CDR3 protein: CASSPSSTNEKLFF. CDR3 nucleotides: TGTGCCAGCTCACCAAGCTCAACTAATGAAAAACTGTTTTTT.

This rearrangement joins TRBV6-5 to TRBJ1-2, with D uncertain. The V end was cut by 4 bases, the J end by 2 bases, with 11 bases between. Per germline, CDR1 MNHEY and CDR2 SVGAGI. The CDR3 is 14 residues long. The CDR3 is CASSSPGANYGYTF. CDR3 DNA sequence: TGTGCCAGCAGTTCACCGGGAGCCAACTATGGCTACACCTTC.

The V and J genes are TRBV5-6 and TRBJ2-1; 10 bases align to TRBD1. The CDR3 extends over 16 amino acids. V lost 3 bases, J lost 2 bases, and 5 bases stayed unmatched. The V gene's germline CDR1 is SGHDT and CDR2 YYEEEE. The CDR3 is CASSSGQGGPYNEQFF. The CDR3 DNA reads as TGTGCCAGCAGCTCCGGACAGGGGGGACCCTACAATGAGCAGTTCTTC. Filled out from reference TRBV5-6 and TRBJ2-1, the complete variable domain reads DAGVTQSPTHLIKTRGQQVTLRCSPKSGHDTVSWYQQALGQGPQFIFQYYEEEERQRGNFPDRFSGHQFPNYSSELNVNALLLGDSALYLCASSSGQGGPYNEQFFGPGTRLTVL.

V is TRBV2 and J is TRBJ1-2; TRBD1 matches at 7 bases. The V segment lost 3 bases and the J segment 0 bases; nucleotides outside the gene matches: 7. The CDR3 is 16 amino acids. Per the germline V gene, CDR1 is SNHLY and CDR2 is FYNNEI. CDR3 bases: TGTGCCAGCAGTGAGAACAGGGGCTACTCTAACTATGGCTACACCTTC. This sequence encodes CASSENRGYSNYGYTF.

In this sample, this clone turned up once. The chain carries TRBV20-1 and TRBJ2-5; no firm D call. The germline V gene encodes CDR1 DFQATT and CDR2 SNEGSKA (reference sequence). The CDR3 runs 11 residues. Between the trimmed V and J ends, which lost 7 bases and 5 bases, there was a span of 11 bases. CDR3 bases: TGCAGTGTAAAATTGATGGAGACCCAGTACTTC. Its protein is CSVKLMETQYF.